The source of this T cell receptor beta chain is a study of blood T cell repertoires in COVID-19. Study overall: COVID-19 samples from acute and convalescent phases originated in the United States, Italy and Spain. T cells, B-cell-depleted T cells, or PBMCs supplied cDNA or gDNA.

The Seattle patients, enrolled during active infection, were followed longitudinally. V shed 4 bases and J 9 bases; nucleotides not matched to a gene: 13. This CDR3 is built from 17 residues. The germline gives CDR1 MNHEY, CDR2 SVGEGT. Original handling: Estimates of nucleated cell counts were drawn from the amplification of reference gene primers. Using immunoSEQ multiplex PCR, the repertoire was profiled, and TCRdb retains in-frame clones only, with some absent. The V and J calls and clone size were taken over from that table, and D and trimming were inferred from the DNA. The sample holds more than 300,000 clones, 88% seen once.

Sequencing was carried out using peripheral blood. The V and J genes are TRBV6-2 or TRBV6-3 and TRBJ2-4, with 12 nucleotides matching TRBD1. This TCR was sampled from a woman aged 30 to 39 with COVID-19, enrolled during active disease. The chain's CDR3 is CASSFTGTGGVGSIQYF. Here the CDR3 DNA reads TGTGCCAGCAGTTTCACCGGGACAGGGGGCGTGGGGAGCATTCAGTACTTC.